One and the same sample provided the 14 T cell receptor beta chains below, sequenced in a study of T cell changes during pregnancy in multiple sclerosis. The assay was immunoSEQ multiplex PCR, and TCRdb's table has in-frame clones only and misses some. The sample holds fewer than 45,000 clones; about nine tenths are singletons and the top ten take about a tenth. Sequenced material: CD8+ T cells from peripheral blood mononuclear cells, taken in the first trimester of pregnancy. Receptor source: a female donor with multiple sclerosis, enrolled in a pregnancy study.

The chain recombines TRBV7-2 with TRBJ2-3; a possible D gene is TRBD1 (5 bases). With 2 bases removed from V and 3 bases from J, the gap between germline ends came to 9 bases. This CDR3 contains 14 residues. Germline CDR1 is SGHTA and CDR2 is FQGNSA. The CDR3 DNA reads TGTGCCAGCAGCTTACCTTCAGGGACAGATACGCAGTATTTT. This encodes CASSLPSGTDTQYF.

The genes are TRBV7-8 and TRBJ2-3; a weak D match, TRBD2 (6 bases). The V and J ends lost 4 bases and 0 bases respectively, with 20 bases between them. From germline, CDR1 is SGHVS and CDR2 FQNEAQ. The CDR3 runs to 18 residues. The CDR3 here is CASSSLRGAGTSTDTQYF. CDR3 nucleotides: TGTGCCAGCAGCTCCCTAAGGGGCGCGGGAACTAGCACAGATACGCAGTATTTT.

The chain couples TRBV7-9 to TRBJ2-7; 9 bases map to TRBD2. Losses at the gene ends were 4 bases for V and 5 bases for J; bases not matched to a gene: 6. The CDR3 length is 14 residues. Germline V gene lookup returns CDR1 SEHNR and CDR2 FQNEAQ (reference sequence). Written as DNA, the CDR3 is TGTGCCAGCAGCTCCGGGACTAGCCTCGACGAGCAGTACTTC. This codes for CASSSGTSLDEQYF.

The V gene is TRBV4-2, the J gene TRBJ2-3, with TRBD2 as a possible D gene (5 bases). The CDR3 totals 17 residues. Trimming pared 2 bases from V and 2 bases from J, leaving 17 bases between. CDR1 and CDR2 from the germline V gene are LGHNA and YNFKEQ. The CDR3 DNA is TGTGCCAGCAGCCAACTAGGTAGAGGGTCAAACACAGATACGCAGTATTTT. As protein: CASSQLGRGSNTDTQYF.

V gene TRBV7-9 combines with J gene TRBJ1-4; no reliable D call. This CDR3 is built from 15 residues. V gave up 1 base and J gave up 3 bases, with 9 bases separating them. The germline V gene encodes CDR1 SEHNR and CDR2 FQNEAQ (reference sequence). The CDR3 bases are TGTGCCAGCAGCTTAGATACCGGGGCTAATGAAAAACTGTTTTTT. Its protein product is CASSLDTGANEKLFF.

The rearrangement uses TRBV12-2 and TRBJ1-5. TRBV12-2 represents a pseudogene. The CDR3 is made up of 15 amino acids. The CDR3 bases are TGTGCAAGTCGCCCGGGACTAGATAGCAATCAGCCCCAGCATTTT. Protein sequence: CASRPGLDSNQPQHF.

V and J are TRBV7-8 and TRBJ1-5; the D is unclear. The CDR3 covers 16 residues. The ends were cut back, 3 bases at V and 0 bases at J, with 12 bases in the middle. Germline CDR1 is SGHVS and CDR2 is FQNEAQ. The DNA for the CDR3 is TGTGCCAGCAGCTTGTCGGAGTATAATAGCAATCAGCCCCAGCATTTT. It yields the protein CASSLSEYNSNQPQHF.

The chain has TRBV28 and TRBJ1-2, with TRBD1 as a possible D gene (6 bases). CDR3 length: 14 residues. The germline V gene has CDR1 MDHEN and CDR2 SYDVKM. V lost 6 bases to trimming and J lost 3 bases, with 14 bases between them. The CDR3 sequence: CASSFPRGHYGYTF. CDR3 in DNA: TGTGCCAGCAGCTTTCCCAGGGGTCACTATGGCTACACCTTC.

The chain is built from TRBV10-3 and TRBJ1-4, with D unresolved. The CDR3 has 14 residues. The V end lost 2 bases, the J end lost 7 bases, and 11 bases lay between the germline ends. CDR1 ENHRY and CDR2 SYGVKD come from the germline V gene. CDR3 protein: CAISEGSFAEKLFF. CDR3 DNA sequence: TGTGCCATCAGTGAGGGGAGCTTTGCTGAAAAACTGTTTTTT.

CDR3 amino acids: CASSQGLAGAPDTQYF. CDR3 nucleotide sequence: TGTGCCAGCAGCCAGGGACTAGCGGGAGCCCCGGATACGCAGTATTTT. The V call is TRBV27, the J call TRBJ2-3, with 14 bases that match TRBD2. CDR1 is MNHEY and CDR2 is SMNVEV in the germline V gene (reference sequence). Trimming cost V 6 bases and J 6 bases; bases outside gene matches: 8. There are 16 residues in the CDR3.

The gene calls are TRBV4-3 and TRBJ2-3; 10 nucleotides match TRBD1. V was pared by 4 bases and J by 3 bases, with 16 bases of the junction left unmatched. Germline loops: CDR1 LGHNA, CDR2 YSLEER. The CDR3 runs to 19 residues. The DNA for the CDR3 is TGCGCCAGCAGCCCGACTCCTCGTCCCGGGGACAGGGGAACAGATACGCAGTATTTT. Its translation is CASSPTPRPGDRGTDTQYF.

The chain combines TRBV5-6 with TRBJ1-5; D is unclear. The germline CDR1 and CDR2 sequences are SGHDT and YYEEEE. The CDR3 is 16 residues long. V dropped 7 bases and J dropped 2 bases, with 19 bases sitting between them. CDR3 DNA sequence: TGTGCCAGCGCCTCCTTTTTGGACTCACGCAATCAGCCCCAGCATTTT. It is translated as CASASFLDSRNQPQHF.

The chain has TRBV7-2 and TRBJ2-7, with a weak D call TRBD2 (6 bases). The CDR3 is made up of 14 amino acids. V was cut by 4 bases and J by 5 bases, with 15 bases left in between. The germline V gene encodes CDR1 SGHTA and CDR2 FQGNSA. Written as DNA, the CDR3 is TGTGCCAGCAGCTGGACCAGGAGGGGTGACGAGCAGTACTTC. This sequence encodes CASSWTRRGDEQYF.

CDR3 region: CASRPSRTSLYEQYF. DNA of the CDR3: TGTGCCAGCAGGCCCAGCAGGACTAGTCTTTACGAGCAGTACTTC. The rearrangement links TRBV27 to TRBJ2-7; 7 bases match TRBD2. Germline V gene lookup returns CDR1 MNHEY and CDR2 SMNVEV (reference sequence). Trimming at V came to 6 bases and at J to 4 bases, leaving 12 bases not matched to a gene. The CDR3 extends over 15 amino acids.